The 32 T cell receptor beta chains given below trace back to one sample, sequenced in a study of T cells after yellow fever vaccination. TCRdb used MiXCR to reprocess the 5' RACE reads, holding one entry per CDR3 protein. The sample gives 300,000 or so distinct CDR3 sequences, 10% to 15% of which show up once; about 0.51% is in the top ten. The input for sequencing was CD4+ T cells sorted from PBMCs, taken 45 days after the yellow fever booster vaccination. The receptor set was obtained from a man younger than 45 who received the YFV17D yellow fever vaccine.

The CDR3 sequence is CASSYSKGQGSAGELFF. In DNA, the CDR3 is TGTGCCAGCAGTTACTCGAAGGGACAGGGTTCGGCCGGGGAGCTGTTTTTT. The V and J genes are TRBV6-5 and TRBJ2-2; 9 nucleotides match TRBD1. The CDR3 has 17 amino acids. Germline V gene lookup returns CDR1 MNHEY and CDR2 SVGAGI. The V gene end was trimmed by 0 bases and the J gene end by 6 bases; junction bases not matched to a gene: 8.

The rearrangement uses TRBV2 and TRBJ2-2; D could derive from TRBD1 or TRBD2 (6 bases each). Looked up from germline, CDR1 is SNHLY and CDR2 is FYNNEI. The CDR3 contains 16 residues. The V end lost 5 bases, the J end lost 4 bases, and 17 bases lay between the germline ends. The CDR3 spells CASSSSGGLTTGELFF. Written as DNA, the CDR3 is TGTGCCAGCAGTTCATCCGGGGGCCTGACCACCGGGGAGCTGTTTTTT.

This clonotype was detected a few times. V usage is TRBV3-1 and J usage is TRBJ2-5; TRBD2 matches at 15 bases. Germline CDR1 and CDR2: LGHDT and YNNKEL (reference sequence). With 6 bases clipped from V and 2 bases from J, the junction kept 10 bases outside the gene matches. The CDR3 is 18 residues long. The CDR3 nucleotides read TGTGCCAGCAGTTCCAGGACTAGCGGGAGGGCCTGGCAAGAGACCCAGTACTTC. Encoded protein: CASSSRTSGRAWQETQYF.

The chain carries TRBV4-2 and TRBJ1-1; the match to TRBD1 covers 7 bases. Germline lookup yields CDR1 LGHNA and CDR2 YNFKEQ. V trimming: 4 bases; J trimming: 5 bases; junction bases outside the gene matches: 7. This CDR3 spans 14 amino acids. Written as DNA, the CDR3 is TGTGCCAGCAGCCCCGCGGGACAGCGGACTGAAGCTTTCTTT. Translation gives CASSPAGQRTEAFF.

This rearrangement joins TRBV9 to TRBJ2-1, with 10 bases matching TRBD2. CDR1 is SGDLS, CDR2 YYNGEE, per germline. Trimming at V came to 3 bases and at J to 3 bases, leaving 15 bases not matched to a gene. The CDR3 loop spans 19 amino acids. The CDR3 spells CASSASPLLLAGVYNEQFF. In DNA, the CDR3 is TGTGCCAGCAGCGCTTCCCCCCTCCTGCTAGCGGGAGTCTACAATGAGCAGTTCTTC.

This clonotype was counted only a few times. The chain carries TRBV4-2 and TRBJ2-2, with 8 positions matching TRBD1. There are 17 residues in the CDR3. J lost 4 bases, V lost 4 bases, and 11 bases had no gene match. The V gene's germline CDR1 is LGHNA and CDR2 YNFKEQ. The CDR3 DNA sequence: TGTGCCAGCAGCCCTCCTCCGGGACAGGCTACCACCGGGGAGCTGTTTTTT. Encoded protein: CASSPPPGQATTGELFF.

The chain joins TRBV7-8 to TRBJ2-7; 8 bases align to TRBD2. V shed 1 base, J shed 4 bases, and the junction held 6 bases outside the gene matches. The germline CDR1 and CDR2 sequences are SGHVS and FQNEAQ. This CDR3 region has 15 residues. Here the CDR3 DNA reads TGTGCCAGCAGCTTAGAAGCGGGAGACGGTTACGAGCAGTACTTC. As protein: CASSLEAGDGYEQYF.

This clonotype was found a few times. This rearrangement joins TRBV7-2 to TRBJ1-5; D not certain. V was shortened by 1 base and J by 5 bases, with 9 bases between the two germline ends. The CDR3 covers 14 residues. CDR1 and CDR2 from the germline V gene are SGHTA and FQGNSA. The CDR3 loop reads CASSLDAGYQPQHF. The CDR3 bases are TGTGCCAGCAGCTTAGATGCCGGGTATCAGCCCCAGCATTTT.

This clonotype has only a few counts. V usage is TRBV7-2 and J usage is TRBJ2-3; 10 bases match TRBD2. The CDR3 length is 16 residues. Germline V gives CDR1 SGHTA, CDR2 FQGNSA. Germline trimming cut 2 bases from V and 3 bases from J; bases unmatched to any gene: 5. The CDR3 DNA reads TGTGCCAGCAGCTTATCAATAGCGGGAGGAACAGATACGCAGTATTTT. It is translated as CASSLSIAGGTDTQYF.

The V and J genes are TRBV6-2 or TRBV6-3 and TRBJ2-1, with 10 bases lining up with TRBD2. The CDR3 is 15 residues long. Germline V CDR1 and CDR2: MNHEY, SVGEGT. V shed 4 bases and J 8 bases; nucleotides not matched to a gene: 8. The CDR3 region has the DNA TGTGCCAGCAGTTCGGAGCGGGAGGGCCGAGATGAGCAGTTCTTC. Its protein product is CASSSEREGRDEQFF.

This clonotype was detected only a few times. CDR3 region: CASSGWDRSYNEQFF. DNA for the CDR3: TGTGCCAGCAGTGGGTGGGACAGGTCCTACAATGAGCAGTTCTTC. The rearrangement joins TRBV6-1 to TRBJ2-1; TRBD1 agrees at 8 bases. This CDR3 is built from 15 residues. Germline V gene sequence: CDR1 MNHNS, CDR2 SASEGT. With V trimmed by 4 bases and J by 1 base, 3 bases remained unmatched.

The CDR3 loop is CASSLGQGNTNIQYF. The CDR3 coding sequence is TGTGCCAGCTCACTGGGACAGGGGAATACGAACATTCAGTACTTC. The chain recombines TRBV18 with TRBJ2-4; 10 bases fit TRBD1. This CDR3 has 15 amino acids. CDR1 and CDR2 from the germline V gene are KGHSH and LQKENI. V trimming: 4 bases; J trimming: 7 bases; junction bases outside the gene matches: 7. The variable domain in full, with the rest retrieved from reference TRBV18 and TRBJ2-4, is NAGVMQNPRHLVRRRGQEARLRCSPMKGHSHVYWYRQLPEEGLKFMVYLQKENIIDESGMPKERFSAEFPKEGPSILRIQQVVRGDSAAYFCASSLGQGNTNIQYFGAGTRLSVL.

The rearrangement links TRBV21-1 to TRBJ2-3; the D call in the table, TRBD1, was not verified against the DNA. TRBV21-1 is tagged as a pseudogene. CDR3 length: 19 amino acids. The CDR3, as DNA: TGTGCCAGCAGCCCCCCTAGGGGCCAGCGGAGAAGGTCAGCAGATACGCAGTATTTT. This translates into CASSPPRGQRRRSADTQYF.

This clonotype was detected a few times. The CDR3 here is CASTPPGYNEQFF. For the CDR3, the DNA is TGCGCCAGCACTCCCCCAGGTTACAATGAGCAGTTCTTC. The chain is built from TRBV5-1 and TRBJ2-1; D remains unclear. This CDR3 comprises 13 residues. V was trimmed by 6 bases and J by 4 bases, leaving 11 bases between them. CDR1 and CDR2 from the germline V gene are SGHRS and YFSETQ.

CDR3 in DNA: TGTGCCAGCACTGAAAGGGGACAGAAGAACACTGAAGCTTTCTTT. The encoded protein is CASTERGQKNTEAFF. This rearrangement joins TRBV6-2 or TRBV6-3 to TRBJ1-1; 7 bases are a match to TRBD1. This CDR3 region has 15 residues. Germline V CDR1 and CDR2: MNHEY, SVGEGT. The trim removed 7 bases at V and 1 base at J, leaving 9 bases unmatched.

This clonotype was seen more than once but under ten times. The CDR3 region has the DNA TGTGCCACCAGTGATTCAACTACCAATGAGCAGTTCTTC. Protein product: CATSDSTTNEQFF. This rearrangement joins TRBV24-1 to TRBJ2-1; D unresolved. The germline V and J ends were trimmed by 2 bases and 6 bases, with 7 bases remaining between them. CDR1 is KGHDR, CDR2 SFDVKD, per germline. The CDR3 contains 13 residues.

The genes are TRBV5-8 and TRBJ2-7; D gene uncertain. The V gene lost 5 bases and the J gene lost 2 bases, with 14 bases spanning the gap. The length of the CDR3 is 14 residues. Germline CDR1 is SGHTS and CDR2 is YDEGEE. The chain's CDR3 is CASRTRAGTYEQYF. CDR3 DNA sequence: TGTGCCAGCAGGACCCGGGCCGGCACCTACGAGCAGTACTTC.

There are a few counts of this clonotype. V gene TRBV29-1 combines with J gene TRBJ2-7; TRBD1 matches 12 bases. This CDR3 has 14 residues. V was clipped by 5 bases and J by 2 bases; unmatched bases: 4. Germline V CDR1 and CDR2: SQVTM, ANQGSEA. The CDR3: CSVSWDRGPYEQYF. The CDR3 bases are TGCAGCGTTTCGTGGGACAGGGGGCCCTACGAGCAGTACTTC.

This clonotype occurred many times. V and J are TRBV20-1 and TRBJ2-3, with 7 nucleotides matching TRBD2. From germline, CDR1 is DFQATT and CDR2 SNEGSKA (reference sequence). After removal of 4 bases from V and 7 bases from J, the junction contained 14 bases not matched to a gene. CDR3 length: 15 residues. DNA of the CDR3: TGCAGTGCTATCCTGGGCGGGAGACCACCCTATACGCAGTATTTT. Translating gives CSAILGGRPPYTQYF.

The V call is TRBV14, the J call TRBJ1-6, with a weak D call TRBD1 (6 bases). Trimming pared 4 bases from V and 8 bases from J, leaving 12 bases between. CDR1 and CDR2 (germline): SGHDN, FVKESK. The CDR3 spans 14 residues. CDR3 sequence (DNA): TGTGCCAGCAGCCGGGGCGGGGGGCATTCACCCCTCCACTTT. Amino acids: CASSRGGGHSPLHF.

This rearrangement joins TRBV30 to TRBJ2-7; no definite D call. The CDR3 runs 12 residues. Trimming removed 3 bases from V and 0 bases from J, with 6 bases in between. Germline V gene data show CDR1 as GTSNPN and CDR2 as SVGIG (reference sequence). This CDR3 is CAWRRSSYEQYF. CDR3 nucleotide sequence: TGTGCCTGGAGGAGGAGCTCCTACGAGCAGTACTTC.

The V gene is TRBV3-1, the J gene TRBJ2-3, with D unresolved. The germline V gene encodes CDR1 LGHDT and CDR2 YNNKEL (reference sequence). The CDR3 has 15 amino acids. Trimming left V 2 bases short and J 2 bases short, with 11 bases between. The CDR3 nucleotides are TGTGCCAGCAGCCAACTGGACCGAGCCACAGATACGCAGTATTTT. Translated, it gives CASSQLDRATDTQYF.

The chain links TRBV5-1 to TRBJ2-5, with TRBD2 matching over 7 bases. The CDR3 loop spans 14 amino acids. Germline V gene sequence: CDR1 SGHRS, CDR2 YFSETQ. V lost 2 bases to trimming and J lost 3 bases; unmatched junction nucleotides: 4. The CDR3 DNA is TGCGCCAGCAGCTTAACTAGCGCCAAAGAGACCCAGTACTTC. Translation gives CASSLTSAKETQYF.

The chain combines TRBV15 with TRBJ2-5, with no clear D. Germline CDR1 and CDR2: LNHNV and YYDKDF (reference sequence). Trimming stripped 0 bases from V and 3 bases from J, with 8 bases between. This CDR3 has 14 residues. CDR3 nucleotide sequence: TGTGCCACCAGCAGAGAAGTTGGGAAAGAGACCCAGTACTTC. Translating gives CATSREVGKETQYF.

The chain couples TRBV12-3 or TRBV12-4 to TRBJ2-3, with TRBD2 matching 9 bases. Trimming took 8 bases from V and 2 from J; bases not matched to a gene: 11. The CDR3 covers 16 residues. This CDR3 reads CASRGTTSGYTDTQYF. The CDR3 DNA is TGTGCCAGCCGGGGGACGACTAGCGGTTACACAGATACGCAGTATTTT.

The rearrangement joins TRBV29-1 to TRBJ1-2; TRBD1 agrees at 8 bases. CDR3 length: 12 residues. The junction had 3 bases not matched to a gene; V was cut back by 5 bases and J by 4 bases. Looked up from germline, CDR1 is SQVTM and CDR2 is ANQGSEA. CDR3 nucleotide sequence: TGCAGCGTTCTCGGGACAGGCTATGGCTACACCTTC. This sequence encodes CSVLGTGYGYTF.

This clonotype was detected only a few times. The chain has TRBV4-2 and TRBJ1-3; D is unclear. The V end was cut by 1 base, the J end by 4 bases, with 8 bases between. This CDR3 is built from 14 residues. Germline V CDR1 and CDR2: LGHNA, YNFKEQ. Here the CDR3 reads CASSQGEAGNTIYF. CDR3 bases: TGTGCCAGCAGCCAAGGGGAAGCCGGAAACACCATATATTTT.

This clonotype has a handful of counts. V and J are TRBV5-1 and TRBJ2-3, with D unresolved. In germline, CDR1 is SGHRS, CDR2 YFSETQ. V lost 0 bases to trimming and J lost 8 bases, with 13 bases between them. The CDR3 consists of 14 residues. The CDR3 coding sequence is TGCGCCAGCAGCTTGGAGGTATCCCACGCTACGCAGTATTTT. Protein sequence: CASSLEVSHATQYF.

The chain combines TRBV12-3 or TRBV12-4 with TRBJ1-1; D is undetermined. The CDR3 length is 13 residues. V was cut by 7 bases and J by 0 bases, with 9 bases left in between. The CDR3 DNA is TGTGCCAGCACCGCTCAGTTGAACACTGAAGCTTTCTTT. It specifies CASTAQLNTEAFF.

In the case of this clonotype: This sequence may be a read error, since a much larger clone differs from it by one base. The genes are TRBV4-3 and TRBJ2-1; D possibly corresponds to TRBD2 (6 bases). Germline CDR1 and CDR2: LGHNA and YSLEER. CDR3 length equals 15 residues. V lost 3 bases and J lost 10, with 19 bases in between. CDR3: CASSHDFMGSGEQFF. Here the CDR3 DNA reads TGCGCCAGCAGCCATGATTTTATGGGGAGCGGGGAGCAGTTCTTC.

The chain combines TRBV4-2 with TRBJ2-5; 10 bases line up with TRBD2. Germline V gene data show CDR1 as LGHNA and CDR2 as YNFKEQ. V was clipped by 2 bases and J by 2 bases; unmatched bases: 5. The CDR3 is made up of 16 amino acids. The CDR3 nucleotides are TGTGCCAGCAGCCAAATGGCTAGCGGGAGACAAGAGACCCAGTACTTC. It codes for CASSQMASGRQETQYF.

This clonotype was picked up a small number of times. The chain carries TRBV6-2 or TRBV6-3 and TRBJ2-1; TRBD2 agrees at 9 bases. CDR3 size: 17 residues. Trimming took 6 bases from V and 9 from J; bases not matched to a gene: 18. Germline V lookup: CDR1 MNHEY, CDR2 SVGEGT. Here the CDR3 reads CASSHSYGGGRVGEQFF. For the CDR3, the DNA is TGTGCCAGCAGCCATTCCTATGGGGGCGGGAGGGTTGGTGAGCAGTTCTTC.